This T cell receptor (beta chain) was sequenced in a study of identifying expanded T cells in peripheral blood. Study-level findings and limits: Clone count variance between roughly two-week samples rose with total template count.

J gave up 3 bases and V 6 bases, and 6 bases lay outside the gene matches. Looked up from germline, CDR1 is MRHNA and CDR2 is SNTAGT. The CDR3 has 15 amino acids. Assay used: immunoSEQ multiplex PCR; TCRdb lists only in-frame clones, some missing. The sample records approximately 57,000 clones, roughly 89% being singletons. As regards this clone: The antigen is unknown.

This chain connects TRBV6-4 to TRBJ2-1; TRBD1 matches at 9 bases. Sequenced: blood. This receptor was identified in a person between 18 and 75 years old in good health. The CDR3: CASSRDRGDYNEQFF. The CDR3 DNA reads TGTGCCAGCAGCCGAGACAGGGGGGACTACAATGAGCAGTTCTTC.